Described below is a single T cell receptor beta chain sequence and its context. Antigen: not known. This sample is drawn from a study of shared clonotypes between healthy human individuals. The wider study: Per donor, three plates held CD4 naive cells, three held CD4 memory, two held CD8 naive and one held CD8 memory. Study-wide findings and caveats: Read depth was anticipated to influence clonotype sharing among donors.

Sequencing used immunoSEQ multiplex PCR; TCRdb keeps in-frame clones, though not all of them. The sample shows hundreds of thousands of clones, 90% to 98% of them seen only once. Naive CD8 cells lacked CD45RO, underwent positive selection for CCR7 and left out terminally differentiated effector memory CD45RA+ cells. Germline lookup yields CDR1 LNHNV and CDR2 YYDKDF (reference sequence). The CDR3 length is 14 residues. V lost 0 bases to trimming and J lost 4 bases, with 9 bases between them. The chain uses TRBV15 and TRBJ1-2, with D unclear. This sequence originates from a man in his thirties or forties in good health. Sequences were obtained from naive CD8+ T cells sorted from blood. CDR3 DNA: TGTGCCACCAGCAGAGATTCAGGCACCTATGGCTACACCTTC. Amino acids: CATSRDSGTYGYTF. Combining the CDR3 with reference TRBV15 and TRBJ1-2 gives the whole variable domain DAMVIQNPRYQVTQFGKPVTLSCSQTLNHNVMYWYQQKSSQAPKLLFHYYDKDFNNEADTPDNFQSRRPNTSFCFLDIRSPGLGDTAMYLCATSRDSGTYGYTFGSGTRLTVV.